This TCR beta chain was sequenced during a study of blood T cell repertoires in COVID-19. Study summary: Nucleic acid was either cDNA or gDNA, and it came from T cells, B-cell-depleted T cells, or PBMCs.

The CDR3 sequence is 15 residues long. With 0 bases clipped from V and 2 bases from J, the junction kept 2 bases outside the gene matches. Germline CDR1 is SGDLS and CDR2 is YYNGEE. As handled by the study authors: Amplification of reference gene primers was used by the study to estimate nucleated cell counts. This table comes from immunoSEQ multiplex PCR, and its TCRdb copy is limited to in-frame clones, with some not included. The V and J calls and the clone size are those of that table, but D and trimming were determined from the DNA. The profile covers roughly 130,000 clones, with about nine tenths appearing a single time and approximately 2.5% taken by the ten largest. This clone was detected only a few times.

The rearrangement joins TRBV9 to TRBJ2-1; 7 nucleotides align to TRBD2. This receptor was identified in a human donor with COVID-19, enrolled during active disease. The donor label of this sample is uncertain. The sample taken for sequencing was peripheral blood. This chain's CDR3 is CASSVGGRAYNEQFF. CDR3 nucleotide sequence: TGTGCCAGCAGCGTAGGTGGGAGGGCCTACAATGAGCAGTTCTTC.